This T cell receptor (beta chain) was observed in a study of blood T cell repertoires in COVID-19. Study-wide background: Both acute and convalescent COVID-19 samples were obtained from the United States, Italy and Spain.

Under the authors' procedure: Counts of nucleated cells, estimated from reference gene primer amplification, were obtained. TCRdb keeps only in-frame clones here, not all; method: immunoSEQ multiplex PCR. Clone size and the V and J calls come from that table; the DNA yielded D and trimming. The repertoire consists of 50,000 to 65,000 clones, with over 85% occurring once and the leading ten covering approximately 5%. Trimming left V 6 bases short and J 10 bases short, with 18 bases between. Germline values: CDR1 SGHVS, CDR2 FNYEAQ. This CDR3 is built from 14 residues. The V gene is TRBV7-6, the J gene TRBJ1-4; D may be TRBD1 (6 bases). Sequenced input: peripheral blood. This TCR came from a human donor in a cohort sampled during active COVID-19. CDR3 residues: CASREDSGSAKLFF. DNA of the CDR3: TGTGCCAGCAGAGAGGACAGCGGTTCGGCAAAACTGTTTTTT.